The 2 T cell receptor beta chains in this list originate from one sample, sequenced in a study of blood T cell repertoires in COVID-19. The data were produced by immunoSEQ multiplex PCR, yet TCRdb's version contains in-frame clones alone and is incomplete. Among about 270,000 clones, about 89% were seen once, and the ten largest hold about 10%. Sequencing input: peripheral blood. The receptor set was obtained from a man aged 35 to 55 with active or convalescent COVID-19.

The gene calls are TRBV3-1 (or the pseudogene TRBV3-2) and TRBJ2-4; perhaps TRBD2 as D (5 bases). The CDR3 has 16 amino acids. V lost 0 bases to trimming and J lost 7 bases, with 16 bases between them. CDR1 is LGHDT and CDR2 is YNNKEL in the germline V gene (reference sequence). The CDR3, as DNA: TGTGCCAGCAGCCAAGATCAGGCTCCTACGGGGAACATTCAGTACTTC. Translated: CASSQDQAPTGNIQYF.

V gene TRBV24-1 combines with J gene TRBJ2-1; the match to TRBD2 covers 8 bases. CDR3 length equals 17 residues. Germline V gene sequence: CDR1 KGHDR, CDR2 SFDVKD. Trimming removed 2 bases from V and 4 bases from J; junction bases left unmatched: 9. CDR3 in DNA: TGTGCCACCAGTGATTCCCCCCCAGCGGGAGTATACAATGAGCAGTTCTTC. Translation: CATSDSPPAGVYNEQFF.